This T cell receptor (beta chain) stems from a study of cytomegalovirus exposure and HLA in healthy donors. The study ran its PCR with 60 Vbeta and 13 Jbeta primers. Original analysis: Later, an analysis found tens of millions of unique TCR beta chains, and about 10 million of these were shared. TCRdb keeps only in-frame clones here, not all; method: immunoSEQ multiplex PCR. That table is the source of V, J and clone size, and D and trimming were worked out from the DNA. The sample shows fewer than 200,000 clones, 65% to 85% of them seen only once. Findings of the study overall: Cytomegalovirus status, reportedly, was diagnosed with high specificity and sensitivity by the classifier. Judged likely to be a sequencing artifact was a cluster of highly shared sequence variants.

Note on this clone: Its antigen is not identified.

Donors likely had unrecorded immune exposures despite being nominally healthy when sampled. The CDR3 is 15 amino acids. The V gene end was trimmed by 4 bases and the J gene end by 4 bases; junction bases not matched to a gene: 6. The germline gives CDR1 SGDLS, CDR2 YYNGEE. Sequencing was carried out using PBMCs. This receptor was taken from a man in his forties in good health and CMV-seropositive. The chain employs TRBV9 and TRBJ1-3; 9 nucleotides align to TRBD1. The CDR3 DNA follows: TGTGCCAGCAGCAAAACTGGACAGGGGGGAAACACCATATATTTT. Its translation is CASSKTGQGGNTIYF.